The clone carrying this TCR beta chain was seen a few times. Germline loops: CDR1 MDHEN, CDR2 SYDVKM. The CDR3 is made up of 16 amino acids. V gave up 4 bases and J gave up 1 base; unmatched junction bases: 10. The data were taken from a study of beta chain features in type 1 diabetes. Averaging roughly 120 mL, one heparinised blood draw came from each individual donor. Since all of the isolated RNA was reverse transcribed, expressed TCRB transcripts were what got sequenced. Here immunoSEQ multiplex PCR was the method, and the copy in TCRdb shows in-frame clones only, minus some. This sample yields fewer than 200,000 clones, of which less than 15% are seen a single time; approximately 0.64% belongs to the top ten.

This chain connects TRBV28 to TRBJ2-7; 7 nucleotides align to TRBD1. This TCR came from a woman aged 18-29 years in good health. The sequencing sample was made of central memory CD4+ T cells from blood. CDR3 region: CASSSPQDRASYEQYF. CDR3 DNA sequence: TGTGCCAGCAGTTCTCCCCAAGACAGGGCGTCCTACGAGCAGTACTTC.